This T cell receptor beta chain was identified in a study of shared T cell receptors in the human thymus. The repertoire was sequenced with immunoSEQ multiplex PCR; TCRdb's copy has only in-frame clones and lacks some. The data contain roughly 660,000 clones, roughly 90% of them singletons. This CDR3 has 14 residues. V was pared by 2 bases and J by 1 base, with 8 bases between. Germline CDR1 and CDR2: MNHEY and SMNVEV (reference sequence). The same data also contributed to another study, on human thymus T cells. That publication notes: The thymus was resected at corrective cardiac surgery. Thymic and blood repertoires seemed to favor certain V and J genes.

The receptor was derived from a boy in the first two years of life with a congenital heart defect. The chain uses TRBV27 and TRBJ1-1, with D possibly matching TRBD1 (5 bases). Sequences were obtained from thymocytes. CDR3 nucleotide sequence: TGTGCCAGCAGTTTAGGGGGGGGGAACACTGAAGCTTTCTTT. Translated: CASSLGGGNTEAFF.